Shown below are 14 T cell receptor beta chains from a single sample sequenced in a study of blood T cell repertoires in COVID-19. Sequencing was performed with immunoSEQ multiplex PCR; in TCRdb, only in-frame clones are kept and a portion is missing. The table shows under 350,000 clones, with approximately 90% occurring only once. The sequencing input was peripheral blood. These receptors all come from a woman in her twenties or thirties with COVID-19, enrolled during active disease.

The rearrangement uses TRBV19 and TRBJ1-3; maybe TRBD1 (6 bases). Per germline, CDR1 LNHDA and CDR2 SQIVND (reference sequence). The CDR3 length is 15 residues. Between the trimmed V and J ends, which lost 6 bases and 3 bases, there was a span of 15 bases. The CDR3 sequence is CASSRLGGLGNTIYF. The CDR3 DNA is TGTGCCAGTAGCCGCCTCGGGGGGCTTGGAAACACCATATATTTT. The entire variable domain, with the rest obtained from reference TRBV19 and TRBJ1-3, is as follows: DGGITQSPKYLFRKEGQNVTLSCEQNLNHDAMYWYRQDPGQGLRLIYYSQIVNDFQKGDIAEGYSVSREKKESFPLTVTSAQKNPTAFYLCASSRLGGLGNTIYFGEGSWLTVV.

CDR3 DNA: TGTGCCAGCAGTGGAGCGAACAGGGGGCAGGGGACAGATACGCAGTATTTT. Translation gives CASSGANRGQGTDTQYF. V and J are TRBV2 and TRBJ2-3; TRBD1 agrees at 9 bases. CDR1 and CDR2 (germline): SNHLY, FYNNEI. Trimming at V came to 4 bases and at J to 3 bases, leaving 11 bases not matched to a gene. The CDR3 is 17 residues long.

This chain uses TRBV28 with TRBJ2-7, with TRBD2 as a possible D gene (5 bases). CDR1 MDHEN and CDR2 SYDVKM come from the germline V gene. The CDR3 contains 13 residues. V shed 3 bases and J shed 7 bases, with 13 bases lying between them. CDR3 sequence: CASSLPPPGEQYF. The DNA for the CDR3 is TGTGCCAGCAGTTTGCCCCCCCCGGGGGAGCAGTACTTC.

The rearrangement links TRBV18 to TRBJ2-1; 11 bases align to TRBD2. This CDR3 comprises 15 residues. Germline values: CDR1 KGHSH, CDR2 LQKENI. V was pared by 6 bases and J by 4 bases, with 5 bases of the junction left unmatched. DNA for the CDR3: TGTGCCAGCTCTCTCACTAGCGGGGGATACAATGAGCAGTTCTTC. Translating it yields CASSLTSGGYNEQFF.

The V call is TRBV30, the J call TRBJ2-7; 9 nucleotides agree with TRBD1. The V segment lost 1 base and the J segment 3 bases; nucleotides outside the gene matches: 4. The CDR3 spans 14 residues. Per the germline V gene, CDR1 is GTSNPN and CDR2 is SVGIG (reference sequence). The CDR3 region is CAWSGTGGIYEQYF. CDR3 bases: TGTGCCTGGAGTGGAACAGGGGGCATCTACGAGCAGTACTTC.

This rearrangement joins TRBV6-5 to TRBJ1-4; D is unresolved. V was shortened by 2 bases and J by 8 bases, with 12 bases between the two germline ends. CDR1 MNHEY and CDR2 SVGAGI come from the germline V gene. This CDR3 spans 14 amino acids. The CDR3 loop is CASSYRDPKEKLFF. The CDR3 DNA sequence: TGTGCCAGCAGTTACCGAGATCCGAAAGAAAAACTGTTTTTT.

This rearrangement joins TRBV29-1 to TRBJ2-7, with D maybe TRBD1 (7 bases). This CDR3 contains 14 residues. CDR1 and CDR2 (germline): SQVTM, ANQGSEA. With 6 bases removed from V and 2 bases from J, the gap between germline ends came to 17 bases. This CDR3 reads CSVRGDSDPYEQYF. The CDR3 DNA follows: TGCAGCGTGAGGGGGGACAGTGATCCCTACGAGCAGTACTTC.

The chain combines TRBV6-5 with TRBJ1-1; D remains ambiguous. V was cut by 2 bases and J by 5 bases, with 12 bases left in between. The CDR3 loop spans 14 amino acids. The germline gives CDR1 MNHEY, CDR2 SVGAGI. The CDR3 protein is CASSYAFSETEAFF. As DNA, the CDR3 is TGTGCCAGCAGTTACGCATTTTCAGAAACTGAAGCTTTCTTT.

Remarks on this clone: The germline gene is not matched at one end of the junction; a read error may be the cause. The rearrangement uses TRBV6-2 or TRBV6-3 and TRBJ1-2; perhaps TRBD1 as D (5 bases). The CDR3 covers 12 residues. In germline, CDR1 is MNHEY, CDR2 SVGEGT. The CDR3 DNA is TGTGCCAGCAGTTACTCGTCCGGTGTCGGGGGCTTC. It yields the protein CASSYSSGVGGF.

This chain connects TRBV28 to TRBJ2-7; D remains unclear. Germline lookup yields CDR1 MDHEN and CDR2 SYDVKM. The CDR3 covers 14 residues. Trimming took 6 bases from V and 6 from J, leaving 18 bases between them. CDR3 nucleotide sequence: TGTGCCAGCAGCCCCGGCCCGACACCGCTCGAGCAGTACTTC. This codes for CASSPGPTPLEQYF.

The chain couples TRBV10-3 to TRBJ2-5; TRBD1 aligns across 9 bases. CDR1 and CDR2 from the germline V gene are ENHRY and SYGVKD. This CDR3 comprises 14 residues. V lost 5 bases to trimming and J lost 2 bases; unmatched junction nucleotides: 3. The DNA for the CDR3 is TGTGCCATCAGTCGGACAGGGGCACAAGAGACCCAGTACTTC. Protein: CAISRTGAQETQYF.

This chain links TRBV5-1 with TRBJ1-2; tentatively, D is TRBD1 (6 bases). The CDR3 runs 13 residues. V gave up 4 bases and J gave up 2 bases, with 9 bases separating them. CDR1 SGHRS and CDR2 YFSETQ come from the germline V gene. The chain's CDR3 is CASSPGQNYGYTF. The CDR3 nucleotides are TGCGCCAGCAGCCCTGGACAGAACTATGGCTACACCTTC. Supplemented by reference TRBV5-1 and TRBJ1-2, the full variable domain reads KAGVTQTPRYLIKTRGQQVTLSCSPISGHRSVSWYQQTPGQGLQFLFEYFSETQRNKGNFPGRFSGRQFSNSRSEMNVSTLELGDSALYLCASSPGQNYGYTFGSGTRLTVV.

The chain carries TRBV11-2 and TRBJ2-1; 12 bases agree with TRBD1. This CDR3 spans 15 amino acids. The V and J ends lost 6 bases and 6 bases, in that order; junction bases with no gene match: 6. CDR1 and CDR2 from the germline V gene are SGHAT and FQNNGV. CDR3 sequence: CASSSGTGGRNEQFF. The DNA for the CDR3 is TGTGCCAGCAGTTCCGGGACAGGGGGCCGCAATGAGCAGTTCTTC.

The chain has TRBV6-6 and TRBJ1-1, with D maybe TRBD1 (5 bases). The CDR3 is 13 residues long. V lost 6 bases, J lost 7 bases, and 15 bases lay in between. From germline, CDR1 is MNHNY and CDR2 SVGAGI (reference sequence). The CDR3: CASSRPRRDEAFF. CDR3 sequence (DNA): TGTGCCAGCAGCCGGCCTCGCAGGGATGAAGCTTTCTTT.